This paragraph covers one T cell receptor beta chain sequence. Its antigen is not identified. The sample comes from a study of shared clonotypes between healthy human individuals. Overall study results and limits: With four donors compared, roughly 5% of naive CD4 clonotypes were shared. Clonotype sharing among donors, it was expected, would be affected by sequencing depth.

Repertoires were generated with immunoSEQ multiplex PCR, while TCRdb's copy carries only in-frame clones and drops some. The sample has about 1.1 million clones; around three quarters are singletons. The germline CDR1 and CDR2 sequences are ENHRY and SYGVKD. V lost 0 bases and J lost 8, with 16 bases in between. The CDR3 is 16 residues long. The specimen sequenced was memory CD4+ T cells from PBMCs. As to subset: CD45RA-negative fraction. The rearrangement uses TRBV10-3 and TRBJ1-4; D is unresolved. This receptor was identified in a man aged 18 to 30 in good health. Some clones in this sample may be carry-over from other donors' samples. Here the CDR3 DNA reads TGTGCCATCAGTGAGTCGAGTCCAGCTCAAATGGAAAAACTGTTTTTT. This translates into CAISESSPAQMEKLFF.